This TCR beta chain was captured in a study of T cell responses to AZD1222 COVID-19 vaccine. Sequencing used immunoSEQ multiplex PCR; TCRdb keeps in-frame clones, though not all of them. The sample has over 130,000 clones, 80% to 95% seen once. A single count supports this clone. The sample here was peripheral blood, taken 28 days after the second AZD1222 dose. The receptor's source is an adult who received the AZD1222 COVID-19 vaccine.

The CDR3 bases are TGCGCCAGCAGCTGGATGACTAGTGAGCAGTTCTTC. Its protein product is CASSWMTSEQFF. The chain uses TRBV5-1 and TRBJ2-1; a possible D gene is TRBD2 (6 bases). The V end lost 3 bases, the J end lost 9 bases, and 10 bases lay between the germline ends. The CDR3 runs 12 residues. Germline lookup yields CDR1 SGHRS and CDR2 YFSETQ.